The T cell receptor beta chain under discussion was sequenced for a study of siplizumab effects on memory and regulatory T cells. V lost 1 base and J 7 bases, leaving 8 bases between the germline ends. CDR1 is SGHTA and CDR2 is FQGNSA in the germline V gene. The CDR3 has 13 amino acids. Assaying covered 10^5 or so TCR templates per sample. Data came from immunoSEQ multiplex PCR; TCRdb stores just in-frame clones and leaves some out. The sample has 70,000 to 95,000 clones; more than 95% are singletons. This sequence joins TRBV7-2 and TRBJ1-5; D remains unclear. The sample consisted of naive CD4+ T cells sorted from blood. The sequence derives from a human donor in good health. CDR3 amino acids: CASSLEAAQPQHF. In DNA, the CDR3 is TGTGCCAGCAGCTTAGAGGCAGCCCAGCCCCAGCATTTT. The full variable domain, rest sourced from reference TRBV7-2 and TRBJ1-5, is GAGVSQSPSNKVTEKGKDVELRCDPISGHTALYWYRQSLGQGLEFLIYFQGNSAPDKSGLPSDRFSAERTGGSVSTLTIQRTQQEDSAVYLCASSLEAAQPQHFGDGTRLSIL.